This TCR beta chain was sequenced during a study of spatial heterogeneity in lung cancer. Study as a whole: The count of detected beta-chain sequences consistently exceeded that of alpha-chain sequences.

Unique molecular identifiers, one per molecule, were present on every TCR cDNA molecule. TCRdb called the 5' RACE reads again in MiXCR, with one record for every CDR3 protein. Found here are 40,000 to 50,000 distinct CDR3 sequences, around 13% of them singletons; the top ten hold 55% to 70%. Time point reported: sample taken at primary tumor resection. Untreated early-stage non-small cell lung cancer patients, fewer than 85 in total, were the donors. Whole RNA obtained from tumor, nontumor lung or frozen PBMC underwent sequencing without sorting. Per germline, CDR1 SEHNR and CDR2 FQNEAQ (reference sequence). V lost 2 bases to trimming and J lost 4 bases, with 11 bases between them. The CDR3 extends over 15 amino acids.

Here the sequenced sample was PBMCs, taken at surgery. The chain employs TRBV7-9 and TRBJ2-2; no definite D call. The source of this sequence is a male donor with early-stage non-small cell lung cancer. The CDR3 loop reads CASSLFATFTGELFF. The CDR3 DNA is TGTGCCAGCAGCTTATTTGCCACCTTCACCGGGGAGCTGTTTTTT.